This note documents a single T cell receptor (beta chain) sequence. The sample belongs to a study of cytomegalovirus exposure and HLA in healthy donors. The CDR3 contains 16 residues. Germline trimming cut 4 bases from V and 2 bases from J; bases unmatched to any gene: 6. Germline V gives CDR1 SGHDT, CDR2 YYEEEE. PCR employed 60 Vbeta and 13 Jbeta primers. Measured with immunoSEQ multiplex PCR; TCRdb has only the in-frame clones, and not every one. The profile shows 150,000 to 200,000 clones, around 77% of them singletons. The V call is TRBV5-6, the J call TRBJ2-1; 10 bases match TRBD2. The TCR was taken from a man aged 55 to 70 in good health and CMV-seronegative. The sample taken for sequencing was PBMCs. CDR3 amino acids: CASSRSGGVTYNEQFF. CDR3 sequence (DNA): TGTGCCAGCAGCCGCAGCGGGGGGGTGACCTACAATGAGCAGTTCTTC.